Presented here are 26 T cell receptor beta chains from one specimen sequenced in a study of T cell changes during pregnancy in multiple sclerosis. Measured with immunoSEQ multiplex PCR; TCRdb has only the in-frame clones, and not every one. The table shows fewer than 150,000 clones, with 90% to 98% occurring only once. The sample consisted of peripheral blood, taken after pregnancy. The receptors derive from a female donor with multiple sclerosis, enrolled in a pregnancy study.

Concerning this clone: The junction departs from the called germline gene at one end, perhaps through a read error. The CDR3 is CASSLLARGSAGELFF. CDR3 nucleotide sequence: TGTGCTAGCAGCTTATTGGCCAGGGGGAGCGCCGGGGAGCTGTTTTTT. This chain connects TRBV7-7 to TRBJ2-2; 7 bases are shared with TRBD1. The length of the CDR3 is 16 residues. Germline V CDR1 and CDR2: SSHAT, FNYEAQ (reference sequence). Full variable domain (outside the CDR3, taken from reference TRBV7-7 and TRBJ2-2): GAGVSQSPRYKVTKRGQDVTLRCDPISSHATLYWYQQALGQGPEFLTYFNYEAQPDKSGLPSDRFSAERPEGSISTLTIQRTEQRDSAMYRCASSLLARGSAGELFFGEGSRLTVL.

V gene TRBV27 combines with J gene TRBJ2-3; 11 bases match TRBD2. J lost 4 bases, V lost 5 bases, and 8 bases had no gene match. The CDR3 loop spans 16 amino acids. From germline, CDR1 is MNHEY and CDR2 SMNVEV (reference sequence). The CDR3 protein is CASSPLASGRSDTQYF. CDR3 sequence (DNA): TGTGCCAGCAGTCCCCTGGCTAGCGGGAGGTCAGATACGCAGTATTTT.

The rearrangement links TRBV6-5 to TRBJ1-1; tentative D call: TRBD1 (5 bases). The CDR3 covers 14 residues. CDR1 is MNHEY and CDR2 is SVGAGI in the germline V gene. Between the trimmed V and J ends, which lost 2 bases and 4 bases, there was a span of 11 bases. The CDR3 region has the DNA TGTGCCAGCAGTTACGTTCTTAGGGGCACTGAAGCTTTCTTT. Translating it yields CASSYVLRGTEAFF.

As regards this clone: At the DNA level, this CDR3 is encoded by other sequences in the same sample as well. This sequence joins TRBV7-9 and TRBJ2-7, with D perhaps matching TRBD1 (6 bases). V shed 8 bases and J shed 1 base, with 9 bases lying between them. Germline V gives CDR1 SEHNR, CDR2 FQNEAQ (reference sequence). The CDR3 loop spans 12 amino acids. The CDR3 region has the DNA TGTGCCAGCCGACAGGATTCCTACGAGCAGTACTTC. Protein sequence: CASRQDSYEQYF.

This clone has a single count. The chain is built from TRBV6-6 and TRBJ1-3; the D is unclear. The germline CDR1 and CDR2 sequences are MNHNY and SVGAGI (reference sequence). The CDR3 loop spans 15 amino acids. Trimming left V 7 bases short and J 4 bases short, with 17 bases between. The chain's CDR3 is CASTEEEVGGNTIYF. CDR3 sequence (DNA): TGTGCCAGCACCGAGGAGGAGGTGGGGGGAAACACCATATATTTT.

This chain joins TRBV11-2 and TRBJ2-1; D is perhaps TRBD1 (6 bases). The CDR3 is made up of 15 amino acids. From germline, CDR1 is SGHAT and CDR2 FQNNGV. With 3 bases removed from V and 10 bases from J, the gap between germline ends came to 19 bases. CDR3: CASSLDTSRGFEQFF. The CDR3 bases are TGTGCCAGCAGCTTGGATACCTCCAGGGGATTCGAGCAGTTCTTC.

This clone was detected only once. The chain employs TRBV7-8 and TRBJ2-7; TRBD2 aligns across 14 bases. The CDR3 runs 18 residues. The ends lost 1 base at V and 1 base at J; junction bases unmatched: 6. Looked up from germline, CDR1 is SGHVS and CDR2 is FQNEAQ. This CDR3 reads CASSLGLAGGPHSYEQYF. DNA of the CDR3: TGTGCCAGCAGCTTAGGACTAGCGGGAGGGCCTCATTCCTACGAGCAGTACTTC.

The rearrangement uses TRBV7-2 and TRBJ2-1, with 10 bases matching TRBD2. In germline, CDR1 is SGHTA, CDR2 FQGNSA. With V trimmed by 2 bases and J by 6 bases, 10 bases remained unmatched. The CDR3 extends over 17 amino acids. The CDR3 region has the DNA TGTGCCAGCAGCTTAATCCTAGCGGGGGTGGGAGGCAATGAGCAGTTCTTC. It translates to CASSLILAGVGGNEQFF. The full variable domain, in which reference TRBV7-2 and TRBJ2-1 provide the parts outside the CDR3, is GAGVSQSPSNKVTEKGKDVELRCDPISGHTALYWYRQSLGQGLEFLIYFQGNSAPDKSGLPSDRFSAERTGGSVSTLTIQRTQQEDSAVYLCASSLILAGVGGNEQFFGPGTRLTVL.

The genes are TRBV29-1 and TRBJ2-1, with 8 bases aligning to TRBD2. CDR3 size: 14 residues. Germline-derived CDR1 and CDR2 are SQVTM and ANQGSEA. The V segment lost 7 bases and the J segment 3 bases; nucleotides outside the gene matches: 8. CDR3 sequence: CSAAGGGDYNEQFF. CDR3 bases: TGCAGCGCTGCGGGGGGAGGGGACTACAATGAGCAGTTCTTC.

The chain links TRBV19 to TRBJ2-2; TRBD1 agrees at 7 bases. Germline V lookup: CDR1 LNHDA, CDR2 SQIVND (reference sequence). CDR3 length equals 19 residues. The ends lost 6 bases at V and 0 bases at J; junction bases unmatched: 16. CDR3: CASSFRRGRTVTNTGELFF. The DNA of the CDR3 is TGTGCCAGTAGCTTCCGAAGGGGGCGGACCGTGACGAACACCGGGGAGCTGTTTTTT.

The V call is TRBV28, the J call TRBJ2-7; the match to TRBD2 covers 10 bases. Per germline, CDR1 MDHEN and CDR2 SYDVKM. CDR3 length equals 18 residues. V shed 1 base and J 6 bases; nucleotides not matched to a gene: 15. The CDR3 bases are TGTGCCAGCAGTTTATTATTCCTAGCGGGAGCGGTCCCCTCCGAGCAGTACTTC. This gives the protein CASSLLFLAGAVPSEQYF.

The V and J genes are TRBV15 and TRBJ2-7; 9 nucleotides match TRBD1. There are 12 residues in the CDR3. Germline V CDR1 and CDR2: LNHNV, YYDKDF (reference sequence). CDR3 loop: CDGTGRDYEQYF. The CDR3 DNA follows: TGTGACGGGACAGGGAGGGACTACGAGCAGTACTTC.

V is TRBV19 and J is TRBJ2-2; 15 bases agree with TRBD2. Unmatched junction bases numbered 10, after V lost 7 bases and J lost 7 bases. Germline V gene sequence: CDR1 LNHDA, CDR2 SQIVND (reference sequence). The CDR3 contains 17 residues. The CDR3 DNA reads TGTGCCAGTATTCCCGACGGACTAGCGGGAGGGGTCGGGGAGCTGTTTTTT. Encoded protein: CASIPDGLAGGVGELFF.

The rearrangement joins TRBV9 to TRBJ2-4; the match to TRBD2 covers 10 bases. The CDR3 totals 16 residues. Trimming cost V 0 bases and J 2 bases; bases outside gene matches: 2. Germline CDR1 SGDLS, CDR2 YYNGEE. The CDR3 is CASSVEAGGSKNIQYF. CDR3 nucleotides: TGTGCCAGCAGCGTAGAAGCGGGAGGGTCCAAAAACATTCAGTACTTC.

This rearrangement joins TRBV5-5 to TRBJ2-1, with a tentative D call TRBD2 (6 bases). V lost 6 bases to trimming and J lost 7 bases, with 14 bases between them. CDR3 length equals 13 residues. From germline, CDR1 is SGHKS and CDR2 YYEKEE (reference sequence). CDR3 sequence: CASTEGVGNEQFF. In nucleotides, the CDR3 is TGTGCCAGCACGGAGGGCGTGGGGAATGAGCAGTTCTTC.

This chain joins TRBV5-4 and TRBJ2-1; 8 positions agree with TRBD1. Looked up from germline, CDR1 is SGHNT and CDR2 is YYREEE (reference sequence). Trimming removed 2 bases from V and 3 bases from J; junction bases left unmatched: 4. The length of the CDR3 is 15 residues. CDR3 bases: TGTGCCAGCAGCTTCCAGGGGGCTTTCTACAATGAGCAGTTCTTC. It yields the protein CASSFQGAFYNEQFF. Using reference TRBV5-4 and TRBJ2-1 for the parts outside the CDR3, the full variable domain is ETGVTQSPTHLIKTRGQQVTLRCSSQSGHNTVSWYQQALGQGPQFIFQYYREEENGRGNFPPRFSGLQFPNYSSELNVNALELDDSALYLCASSFQGAFYNEQFFGPGTRLTVL.

The chain is built from TRBV5-8 and TRBJ1-1; 7 bases align to TRBD1. The CDR3 length is 11 residues. V lost 7 bases, J lost 6 bases, and 3 bases stayed unmatched. Per the germline V gene, CDR1 is SGHTS and CDR2 is YDEGEE. Here the CDR3 reads CASPQGAEAFF. The CDR3, as DNA: TGTGCCAGCCCCCAGGGGGCTGAAGCTTTCTTT.

This sequence joins TRBV4-1 and TRBJ1-4; D gene unclear. V was pared by 0 bases and J by 5 bases, with 10 bases between. The CDR3 length is 15 residues. CDR1 MGHRA and CDR2 YSYEKL come from the germline V gene. CDR3 loop: CASSQDLGRNEKLFF. The CDR3 coding sequence is TGCGCCAGCAGCCAAGATCTTGGGAGAAATGAAAAACTGTTTTTT.

The chain combines TRBV7-9 with TRBJ2-7; TRBD1 matches 9 bases. The V gene end was trimmed by 5 bases and the J gene end by 0 bases; junction bases not matched to a gene: 5. This CDR3 is 15 amino acids long. Germline assignment: CDR1 SEHNR and CDR2 FQNEAQ (reference sequence). The CDR3 DNA reads as TGTGCCAGCAGCAACGGGACAGGGTACTCCTACGAGCAGTACTTC. This sequence encodes CASSNGTGYSYEQYF.

Concerning this clone: One end of the junction fails to match germline, which may point to a read error. The V and J genes are TRBV14 and TRBJ2-7; D unclear. Germline loops: CDR1 SGHDN, CDR2 FVKESK. The CDR3 consists of 12 residues. The CDR3 DNA is TGTGCCAGCAGCCAAGTGGGCGTTGCCCCTACGTTC. Protein product: CASSQVGVAPTF.

The chain combines TRBV7-9 with TRBJ1-4, with 8 bases aligning to TRBD1. Germline V gene data show CDR1 as SEHNR and CDR2 as FQNEAQ (reference sequence). CDR3 length equals 14 residues. Trimming took 4 bases from V and 7 from J; bases not matched to a gene: 5. CDR3 sequence reads: CASSYRTGREKLFF. Here the CDR3 DNA reads TGTGCCAGCAGCTATCGGACAGGGCGTGAAAAACTGTTTTTT.

The chain has TRBV7-9 and TRBJ1-2, with D unresolved. Per the germline V gene, CDR1 is SEHNR and CDR2 is FQNEAQ (reference sequence). V shed 0 bases and J shed 4 bases, with 9 bases lying between them. The CDR3 covers 14 residues. The CDR3 DNA is TGTGCCAGCAGCTTAGCAGGGCGGGCCTATGGCTACACCTTC. Protein sequence: CASSLAGRAYGYTF.

The V call is TRBV29-1, the J call TRBJ2-5; 8 bases fit TRBD2. The CDR3 length is 13 residues. Germline lookup yields CDR1 SQVTM and CDR2 ANQGSEA. The junction had 3 bases not matched to a gene; V was cut back by 4 bases and J by 2 bases. For the CDR3, the DNA is TGCAGCGTTGGGGGACTAGTTCAAGAGACCCAGTACTTC. As protein: CSVGGLVQETQYF.

The rearrangement links TRBV28 to TRBJ1-2; possible D gene TRBD1, 6 bases. The length of the CDR3 is 17 residues. Trimming cost V 3 bases and J 5 bases, with 22 bases left between them. The germline CDR1 and CDR2 sequences are MDHEN and SYDVKM. The CDR3 is CASSLDFSPPDRYGYTF. The CDR3, as DNA: TGTGCCAGCAGTTTGGACTTCTCCCCTCCGGACAGATATGGCTACACCTTC.

The chain couples TRBV28 to TRBJ2-7; maybe TRBD2 (6 bases). Trimming shortened V by 6 bases and J by 7 bases, and 19 bases separated the two germline ends. CDR1 and CDR2 (germline): MDHEN, SYDVKM. There are 14 residues in the CDR3. The CDR3 DNA follows: TGTGCCAGCAGACAAGAGGGAGGATCGGGGGAGCAGTACTTC. Translation gives CASRQEGGSGEQYF.

V and J are TRBV4-2 and TRBJ2-2; no clear D gene. There are 14 residues in the CDR3. Deletions cut 0 bases from V and 6 bases from J, with 8 bases between. In germline, CDR1 is LGHNA, CDR2 YNFKEQ. The CDR3 coding sequence is TGTGCCAGCAGCCAAGAGAGCCGCGCCGGGGAGCTGTTTTTT. It specifies CASSQESRAGELFF.